This entry lists 13 T cell receptor beta chains sequenced from one sample in a study of graft-versus-host responses after intestinal transplantation. Sequencing was performed with immunoSEQ multiplex PCR; in TCRdb, only in-frame clones are kept and a portion is missing. The sample carries roughly 5,400 clones, around 29% recorded once. Sequenced material: alloreactive CD4+ T cells from a mixed lymphocyte reaction culture, taken before transplantation. The subset denotes: CFSE-low proliferating T cells sorted from roughly six-day pre-transplant mixed lymphocyte reaction (GvH or HvG direction). These receptors all stem from a human patient who was an organ donor for intestinal transplantation.

The genes are TRBV10-2 and TRBJ2-1; 12 bases map to TRBD2. Germline V gene data show CDR1 as WSHSY and CDR2 as SAAADI. The CDR3 is 15 amino acids. V lost 6 bases, J lost 0 bases, and 0 bases stayed unmatched. CDR3 bases: TGCGCCAGCAGGACTAGCGGGAGCTCCTACAATGAGCAGTTCTTC. This sequence encodes CASRTSGSSYNEQFF.

Comments on this clone: This likely traces to a read error, being one base from a far larger clone. The chain is built from TRBV19 and TRBJ1-2; 7 nucleotides align to TRBD1. The CDR3 consists of 14 residues. Germline assignment: CDR1 LNHDA and CDR2 SQIVND (reference sequence). The CDR3 spells CSSSIETGRYGYTF. The CDR3 DNA follows: TGTTCCAGTAGTATAGAGACAGGGCGCTATGGCTACACCTTC.

This clone was counted a few times. The chain recombines TRBV6-5 with TRBJ1-5; the match to TRBD1 covers 7 bases. Per the germline V gene, CDR1 is MNHEY and CDR2 is SVGAGI. The CDR3 covers 15 residues. Germline trimming cut 5 bases from V and 5 bases from J; bases unmatched to any gene: 9. CDR3 sequence reads: CASSPGTVTYQPQHF. The CDR3 bases are TGTGCCAGCAGTCCCGGGACAGTAACTTATCAGCCCCAGCATTTT.

The table lists this clone with a few counts. Distinct nucleotide sequences in the sample also encode this CDR3. The rearrangement joins TRBV7-9 to TRBJ2-6, with TRBD2 identical over 14 bases. Trimming cost V 5 bases and J 1 base; bases outside gene matches: 4. The CDR3 is made up of 18 amino acids. Germline assignment: CDR1 SEHNR and CDR2 FQNEAQ (reference sequence). The chain's CDR3 is CASSLGLAGGSGANVLTF. CDR3 in DNA: TGTGCCAGCAGCCTAGGACTAGCGGGGGGATCTGGGGCCAACGTCCTGACTTTC.

By sample fraction, this clone is medium-sized. The J gene is TRBJ2-4, the V gene TRBV19, with TRBD1 matching over 8 bases. Germline-derived CDR1 and CDR2 are LNHDA and SQIVND (reference sequence). The CDR3 is 14 residues long. V lost 6 bases and J lost 7; bases outside the gene matches: 8. The CDR3, as DNA: TGTGCCAGTAGCGAGACAGGGGTCTCCAACATTCAGTACTTC. It encodes CASSETGVSNIQYF.

In DNA form, the CDR3 reads TGTGCCAGCAGCAGACAGGTTTCAGGGGCCAACGTCCTGACTTTC. Encoded protein: CASSRQVSGANVLTF. The chain links TRBV5-5 to TRBJ2-6, with D tentatively TRBD1 (6 bases). The V and J ends lost 4 bases and 4 bases respectively, with 12 bases between them. Per germline, CDR1 SGHKS and CDR2 YYEKEE (reference sequence). This CDR3 spans 15 amino acids.

The chain carries TRBV6-5 and TRBJ1-2, with 7 nucleotides matching TRBD1. This CDR3 comprises 14 residues. CDR1 MNHEY and CDR2 SVGAGI come from the germline V gene. V trimming: 2 bases; J trimming: 5 bases; junction bases outside the gene matches: 5. Here the CDR3 DNA reads TGTGCCAGCAGTTACCGAGGACAGGAATATGGCTACACCTTC. The encoded protein is CASSYRGQEYGYTF.

This clone has more than one count but fewer than ten. The chain uses TRBV2 and TRBJ2-1, with 14 bases aligning to TRBD2. The CDR3 sequence is 15 residues long. The germline V gene encodes CDR1 SNHLY and CDR2 FYNNEI. J was trimmed by 10 bases and V by 6 bases; bases with no gene match: 8. CDR3 protein: CASRPTGTSGSEQFF. In nucleotides, the CDR3 is TGTGCCAGCAGGCCCACCGGGACTAGCGGGAGCGAGCAGTTCTTC.

There are a few counts of this clone. The genes are TRBV2 and TRBJ2-2; no definite D call. The ends were cut back, 2 bases at V and 0 bases at J, with 16 bases in the middle. Germline V CDR1 and CDR2: SNHLY, FYNNEI. The CDR3 loop spans 18 amino acids. The CDR3 reads CASSEFARRLPNTGELFF. CDR3 DNA: TGTGCCAGCAGTGAATTCGCGCGTCGGCTGCCGAACACCGGGGAGCTGTTTTTT.

By sample share, this clone is large. CDR3 residues: CASSESGKIANNEQFF. DNA for the CDR3: TGCGCCAGCAGTGAGTCGGGGAAGATAGCGAACAATGAGCAGTTCTTC. The V call is TRBV10-1, the J call TRBJ2-1; D might be TRBD2 (5 bases). Germline CDR1 is WNHNN and CDR2 is SYGVQD (reference sequence). The CDR3 runs to 16 residues. The V gene lost 0 bases and the J gene lost 5 bases, with 14 bases spanning the gap.

This sequence joins TRBV11-2 and TRBJ2-3, with a tentative D call TRBD2 (6 bases). This CDR3 comprises 14 residues. Germline CDR1 SGHAT, CDR2 FQNNGV. V was cut by 5 bases and J by 0 bases, with 9 bases left in between. The CDR3 DNA reads TGTGCCAGCAGCGCGGGACTTAGCACAGATACGCAGTATTTT. It yields the protein CASSAGLSTDTQYF.

This clone occurred a few times. CDR3 nucleotides: TGTGCCAGTAGTAGGGGACAGTCATTCCTTCCTTCACCCCTCCACTTT. Translating gives CASSRGQSFLPSPLHF. The chain combines TRBV19 with TRBJ1-6; TRBD1 matches 7 bases. Per germline, CDR1 LNHDA and CDR2 SQIVND (reference sequence). Trimming removed 4 bases from V and 9 bases from J; junction bases left unmatched: 12. The length of the CDR3 is 16 residues.

In its sample, this clone ranks as large (0.1 to 1%). V usage is TRBV10-3 and J usage is TRBJ1-1, with unresolved D. This CDR3 has 11 amino acids. Per germline, CDR1 ENHRY and CDR2 SYGVKD. Trimming cost V 6 bases and J 1 base, with 3 bases left between them. As DNA, the CDR3 is TGTGCCATCAGACAGAACACTGAAGCTTTCTTT. Amino acids: CAIRQNTEAFF.